These 5 T cell receptor beta chains were all obtained from the same sample, sequenced in a study of vaccination effects on CD4 cells after COVID-19. TCRdb's copy holds only in-frame clones and misses some; the assay was immunoSEQ multiplex PCR. The data show 50,000 to 65,000 clones, with about three quarters seen just once and around 1.2% held by the top ten. Viral peptide pool expansion of antigen-specific CD4+ T cells preceded sequencing in the ViraFEST assay. Researchers isolated CD4+ T cells once roughly ten days of culture had elapsed. Either the BNT162b2 or mRNA-1273 vaccine was given to participants in two doses. Which antigens these TCRs recognize remains unknown. The sample here was CD4+ T cells from PBMCs cultured with HCoV-229E spike peptides, taken after COVID-19 vaccination. These receptors all stem from a human donor who received a COVID-19 vaccine.

The J gene is TRBJ2-1, the V gene TRBV5-4; D call uncertain. This CDR3 comprises 14 residues. V was shortened by 4 bases and J by 3 bases, with 11 bases between the two germline ends. Per germline, CDR1 SGHNT and CDR2 YYREEE (reference sequence). CDR3 amino acids: CASSAQDRYNEQFF. As DNA, the CDR3 is TGTGCCAGCAGCGCGCAGGACCGCTACAATGAGCAGTTCTTC.

The chain joins TRBV7-2 to TRBJ2-5; TRBD2 aligns across 9 bases. Germline trimming cut 5 bases from V and 1 base from J; bases unmatched to any gene: 2. The CDR3 is 14 amino acids. Germline CDR1 SGHTA, CDR2 FQGNSA. This CDR3 is CASSVSGGQETQYF. The CDR3, as DNA: TGTGCCAGCAGCGTTAGCGGGGGCCAAGAGACCCAGTACTTC.

The V gene is TRBV2, the J gene TRBJ2-1; D may be TRBD1 (5 bases). The CDR3 runs 13 residues. V gave up 6 bases and J gave up 3 bases, with 9 bases separating them. CDR1 and CDR2 from the germline V gene are SNHLY and FYNNEI. CDR3 coding DNA: TGTGCCAGCAGCCTTGACAGCTACAATGAGCAGTTCTTC. The encoded protein is CASSLDSYNEQFF.

This chain connects TRBV3-1 (or the pseudogene TRBV3-2) to TRBJ2-3; D gene ambiguous. CDR3 length equals 13 residues. Germline V gene sequence: CDR1 LGHDT, CDR2 YNNKEL (reference sequence). Trimming took 1 base from V and 4 from J, leaving 6 bases between them. The CDR3: CASSQVTADTQYF. For the CDR3, the DNA is TGTGCCAGCAGCCAAGTTACAGCAGATACGCAGTATTTT.

The genes are TRBV3-1 (or the pseudogene TRBV3-2) and TRBJ2-1; TRBD2 aligns across 11 bases. Germline-derived CDR1 and CDR2 are LGHDT and YNNKEL (reference sequence). J lost 9 bases, V lost 2 bases, and 18 bases had no gene match. The CDR3 extends over 19 amino acids. CDR3 sequence: CASSQCLLAGGPPPGEQFF. CDR3 in DNA: TGTGCCAGCAGCCAATGCTTGCTAGCGGGGGGCCCACCTCCTGGTGAGCAGTTCTTC.